The rows below give T cell receptor beta chains drawn from one sample of a study of T cells in localized non-small cell lung cancer. TCRdb's copy holds only in-frame clones and misses some; the assay was immunoSEQ multiplex PCR. The sample carries 2,500 or so clones, approximately 31% recorded once. Here the sequenced sample was lung tumor tissue, taken before any cancer treatment. Every receptor here comes from an older female donor with stage II lung adenocarcinoma. CDR3s include the opening cysteine and the closing phenylalanine or tryptophan. The D gene is left open where the match is weak. Size values are once, few and many counts, or a class for expanded clones, and some rows have none.

j_call | clone_size | v_call | d_call | cdr3_nt | cdr3_aa
TRBJ1-1 | medium-sized | TRBV6-8 | . | TGTGCCAGCGGGACGACAGGTAACACTGAAGCTTTCTTT | CASGTTGNTEAFF
TRBJ2-3 | once | TRBV28 | TRBD1 | TGTGCCAGCAGTACCCCAGGGGGCTCTGTAGATACGCAGTATTTT | CASSTPGGSVDTQYF
TRBJ2-5 | . | TRBV19 | . | TGTGCCAGTAGTATCCCCAGGGAGACCCAGTACTTC | CASSIPRETQYF
TRBJ1-4 | few | TRBV28 | . | TGTGCCAGCAGTTTAGCGGGGAATGAAAAACTGTTTTTT | CASSLAGNEKLFF
TRBJ2-7 | . | TRBV7-2 | . | TGTGCCAGCAGCTTAGGGGACATCGGCTACGAGCAGTACTTC | CASSLGDIGYEQYF
TRBJ1-5 | . | TRBV28 | TRBD1 | TGTGCCAGCAGTTTATTGGGACAGAGCCCTCGGGGGAATCAGCCCCAGCATTTT | CASSLLGQSPRGNQPQHF
TRBJ1-5 | medium-sized | TRBV9 | . | TGTGCCAGCAGCGTAGTAGGGGATGGTCAGCCCCAGCATTTT | CASSVVGDGQPQHF
TRBJ1-3 | . | TRBV6-8 | . | TGTGCCAGCAGTTATGACAGCTCTGGAAACACCATATATTTT | CASSYDSSGNTIYF
TRBJ1-1 | few | TRBV11-3 | . | TGTGCCAGCAGCCCCCGGGGAGGGGGTAGGCGAACTGAAGCTTTCTTT | CASSPRGGGRRTEAFF
TRBJ2-3 | few | TRBV9 | . | TGTGCCAGCAGCGAGGGACTCTGGGGCACAGATACGCAGTATTTT | CASSEGLWGTDTQYF
TRBJ1-5 | . | TRBV14 | . | TGTGCCAGCAGCAGCTGGGGGCAGCCCCAGCATTTT | CASSSWGQPQHF
TRBJ1-5 | . | TRBV30 | . | TGTGCCTGGAGTGTAACTGAGTCAACTTATCAGCCCCAGCATTTT | CAWSVTESTYQPQHF
TRBJ2-3 | . | TRBV5-1 | TRBD1 | TGCGCCAGCAGCTCCGTGACAGGGGTAACAGATACGCAGTATTTT | CASSSVTGVTDTQYF
TRBJ1-3 | . | TRBV30 | . | TGTGCCTGGAGTGTGAACTCTGGAAACACCATATATTTT | CAWSVNSGNTIYF
TRBJ2-5 | . | TRBV19 | TRBD2 | TGTGCCAGTAGTTTCGACGGACTAGCGGGCACTAAAGAGACCCAGTACTTC | CASSFDGLAGTKETQYF